This TCR beta chain is drawn from a study of T-cell reconstitution after alpha-beta-depleted transplantation in children. Findings and caveats of the study: It was surviving recipient T cells and thymic progenitors that gave some patients high TCRbeta diversity at day 60. There were reportedly several hundred expanded graft clones from which alpha-beta T cells came about two months after transplant. Newly generated T cells supplied most T-cell counts and diversity one year post-transplant.

Preparation of the TCRbeta library was carried out with unique molecular identifiers. TCRdb re-called the PCR reads with MiXCR, one entry per CDR3 protein. The sample records hundreds of thousands of distinct CDR3 sequences, 15% to 20% being singletons. The CDR3 covers 14 residues. The ends were cut back, 5 bases at V and 1 base at J, with 11 bases in the middle. This clonotype was seen many times. Antigen: not known. The sequenced sample was PBMCs, mostly from graft donor cells, obtained 360 days after TCRalphabeta/CD19-depleted stem cell transplant. This TCR was sampled from a boy in the first two years of life who had a stem cell transplant for Wiskott-Aldrich syndrome, so the T cells may come from the graft donor. The chain uses TRBV12-3 or TRBV12-4 and TRBJ2-5; D is undetermined. CDR3 in amino acids: CASSPARVQETQYF. The DNA of the CDR3 is TGTGCCAGCAGTCCCGCCCGGGTCCAAGAGACCCAGTACTTC.